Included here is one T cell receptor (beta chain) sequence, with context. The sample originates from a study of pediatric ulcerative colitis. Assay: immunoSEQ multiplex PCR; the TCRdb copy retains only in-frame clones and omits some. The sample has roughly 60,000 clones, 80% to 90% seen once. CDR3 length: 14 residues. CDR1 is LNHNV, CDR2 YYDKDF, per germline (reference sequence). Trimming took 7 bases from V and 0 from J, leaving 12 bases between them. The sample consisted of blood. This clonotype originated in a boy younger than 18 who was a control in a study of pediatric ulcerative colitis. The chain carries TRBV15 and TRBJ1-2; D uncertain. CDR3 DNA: TGTGCCACCACCCGAGGAAAATCTAACTATGGCTACACCTTC. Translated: CATTRGKSNYGYTF.